Presented here are 6 T cell receptor beta chains from one specimen sequenced in a study of identical twins. Each CDR3 protein gets one entry after TCRdb re-called the 5' RACE reads with MiXCR. The sample lists 400,000 to 500,000 distinct CDR3 sequences, around 20% seen once, with 9.5% to 15% in the top ten. The sequencing input was naive T cells sorted from blood. The source of these receptors is a man aged 50 or older in good health.

The chain joins TRBV5-1 to TRBJ1-2; 7 bases are shared with TRBD1. The germline gives CDR1 SGHRS, CDR2 YFSETQ. The CDR3 is 15 amino acids. With V trimmed by 4 bases and J by 1 base, 7 bases remained unmatched. The CDR3 bases are TGCGCCAGCAGCCCCGGACAGGCCGGTAACTATGGCTACACCTTC. Encoded protein: CASSPGQAGNYGYTF. The variable domain in full, with the rest retrieved from reference TRBV5-1 and TRBJ1-2, is KAGVTQTPRYLIKTRGQQVTLSCSPISGHRSVSWYQQTPGQGLQFLFEYFSETQRNKGNFPGRFSGRQFSNSRSEMNVSTLELGDSALYLCASSPGQAGNYGYTFGSGTRLTVV.

This clonotype has a handful of counts. The chain employs TRBV7-9 and TRBJ1-6; the D is unclear. The germline V and J ends were trimmed by 1 base and 7 bases, with 8 bases remaining between them. Germline CDR1 and CDR2: SEHNR and FQNEAQ (reference sequence). CDR3 size: 14 residues. The CDR3 DNA reads TGTGCCAGCAGCTTAGAGGTCCAGAATTCACCCCTCCACTTT. The encoded protein is CASSLEVQNSPLHF.

The chain links TRBV5-5 to TRBJ1-1; D is unresolved. Between the trimmed V and J ends, which lost 0 bases and 0 bases, there was a span of 9 bases. Germline lookup yields CDR1 SGHKS and CDR2 YYEKEE (reference sequence). CDR3 size: 15 residues. CDR3 amino acids: CASSLEWGMNTEAFF. For the CDR3, the DNA is TGTGCCAGCAGCTTGGAGTGGGGAATGAACACTGAAGCTTTCTTT.

A note on this clonotype: A read error may produce the germline difference seen at one junction end. The rearrangement uses TRBV6-5 and TRBJ2-1; TRBD2 matches 11 bases. The CDR3 is made up of 16 amino acids. The V gene's germline CDR1 is MNHEY and CDR2 SVGAGI. The CDR3 nucleotides are TGTGCCAGCAGCTATCCCACTAGCGGGGGCTACAAAGAGCAGTTCTTC. As protein: CASSYPTSGGYKEQFF.

This clonotype was picked up many times. The CDR3 coding sequence is TGTGCCATCAGTGAGTCGTGGCGGGAGTACTACAATGAGCAGTTCTTC. It codes for CAISESWREYYNEQFF. The V gene is TRBV10-3, the J gene TRBJ2-1, with 7 positions matching TRBD2. V dropped 0 bases and J dropped 3; count of bases not matched to a gene: 5. The CDR3 is 16 residues long. Germline CDR1 reads ENHRY; CDR2 reads SYGVKD.

By share, this clonotype ranks as large (0.1 to 1%). This chain joins TRBV29-1 and TRBJ2-1; D tentatively fits TRBD1 or TRBD2 (5 bases each). Germline V gives CDR1 SQVTM, CDR2 ANQGSEA. CDR3 length: 14 residues. V gave up 8 bases and J gave up 3 bases, with 17 bases separating them. The CDR3 loop is CSSEGLGDYNEQFF. The CDR3 DNA reads as TGCAGCTCTGAGGGGCTAGGTGACTACAATGAGCAGTTCTTC.